Listed below are T cell receptor beta chains from one sample, sequenced in a study of T cell repertoires in cytomegalovirus infection. From the reads, TCRdb called clonotypes with MiXCR, one entry per CDR3 protein. The sample carries about 78,000 distinct CDR3 sequences, about 40% recorded once. Which antigens these TCRs recognize remains unknown. Sample: CD8+ T cells from cultured PBMCs, taken from culture after CMV antigen stimulation. These receptors originate from a human donor in good health (CMV status not recorded). Some clones in this sample may be carry-over from other donors' samples. Each CDR3 is given with its conserved first and last residue. A D gene is named only where the DNA matches it firmly. Clone size is given for some rows only: seen once, a few or many times, or a class if the clone is expanded.

d_gene: TRBD1; j_gene: TRBJ1-6; v_gene: TRBV7-3; abundance: few; CDR3aa: CASSLNVGQGAVRPPLHF; CDR3nt: TGTGCCAGCAGCTTAAATGTGGGACAGGGGGCAGTAAGGCCACCCCTCCACTTT
d_gene: -; j_gene: TRBJ2-1; v_gene: TRBV7-8; abundance: many; CDR3aa: CASSLSAYNEQFF; CDR3nt: TGTGCCAGCAGCTTATCTGCCTACAATGAGCAGTTCTTC
d_gene: TRBD2; j_gene: TRBJ2-6; v_gene: TRBV2; abundance: -; CDR3aa: CASSEAPTSGLSGANVLTF; CDR3nt: TGTGCCAGCAGTGAAGCGCCGACTAGCGGACTCTCTGGGGCCAACGTCCTGACTTTC
d_gene: -; j_gene: TRBJ2-1; v_gene: TRBV25-1; abundance: medium-sized; CDR3aa: CASAKGKNEQFF; CDR3nt: TGTGCCAGTGCGAAAGGGAAGAATGAGCAGTTCTTC
d_gene: -; j_gene: TRBJ2-7; v_gene: TRBV6-1; abundance: -; CDR3aa: CASSEWALSSYEQYF; CDR3nt: TGTGCCAGCAGTGAATGGGCGTTGAGCTCCTACGAGCAGTACTTC
d_gene: -; j_gene: TRBJ1-5; v_gene: TRBV5-5; abundance: -; CDR3aa: CASSLDTGSVQPQHF; CDR3nt: TGTGCCAGCAGCTTGGATACAGGGTCGGTTCAGCCCCAGCATTTT
d_gene: TRBD1; j_gene: TRBJ1-2; v_gene: TRBV7-9; abundance: few; CDR3aa: CASSSQQGARTF; CDR3nt: TGTGCCAGCAGCTCACAACAGGGGGCGAGGACCTTC
d_gene: -; j_gene: TRBJ2-7; v_gene: TRBV5-5; abundance: -; CDR3aa: CASSLGVSTSYEQYF; CDR3nt: TGTGCCAGCAGCTTGGGTGTCAGCACCTCCTACGAGCAGTACTTC
d_gene: -; j_gene: TRBJ1-4; v_gene: TRBV6-5; abundance: -; CDR3aa: CASTYSGGTNEKLFF; CDR3nt: TGTGCCAGCACATACAGCGGGGGCACTAATGAAAAACTGTTTTTT
d_gene: TRBD1; j_gene: TRBJ2-7; v_gene: TRBV5-8; abundance: few; CDR3aa: CASSPIRQGIHEQYF; CDR3nt: TGTGCCAGCAGCCCCATCCGACAGGGAATCCACGAGCAGTACTTC
d_gene: -; j_gene: TRBJ1-5; v_gene: TRBV12-5; abundance: once; CDR3aa: CASGLVQEGTGKPQPQHF; CDR3nt: TGTGCTAGTGGTTTGGTACAAGAGGGAACAGGGAAACCTCAGCCCCAGCATTTT
d_gene: -; j_gene: TRBJ1-2; v_gene: TRBV2; abundance: -; CDR3aa: CASSFGPELDGYTF; CDR3nt: TGTGCCAGCAGTTTCGGCCCTGAGCTGGATGGCTACACCTTC
d_gene: -; j_gene: TRBJ1-1; v_gene: TRBV7-8; abundance: -; CDR3aa: CASSLPGQVNTEAFF; CDR3nt: TGTGCCAGCAGCTTACCGGGGCAGGTGAACACTGAAGCTTTCTTT
d_gene: -; j_gene: TRBJ1-1; v_gene: TRBV6-2/TRBV6-3; abundance: -; CDR3aa: CASSYSNENEAFF; CDR3nt: TGTGCCAGCAGTTACTCGAACGAAAATGAAGCTTTCTTT
d_gene: TRBD1; j_gene: TRBJ2-5; v_gene: TRBV12-3/TRBV12-4; abundance: few; CDR3aa: CASSFSVQGAPAETQYF; CDR3nt: TGTGCCAGCAGTTTTAGCGTGCAGGGGGCCCCAGCGGAGACCCAGTACTTC
d_gene: -; j_gene: TRBJ1-2; v_gene: TRBV2; abundance: few; CDR3aa: CASIRGGPGYTF; CDR3nt: TGTGCCAGCATCAGGGGTGGGCCTGGCTACACCTTC
d_gene: -; j_gene: TRBJ1-3; v_gene: TRBV12-3/TRBV12-4; abundance: -; CDR3aa: CASSPRVSGNTIYF; CDR3nt: TGTGCCAGCAGTCCCAGGGTCTCTGGAAACACCATATATTTT
d_gene: -; j_gene: TRBJ1-4; v_gene: TRBV7-9; abundance: -; CDR3aa: CASSSGLLEKLFF; CDR3nt: TGTGCCAGCAGCTCGGGCCTGTTGGAAAAACTGTTTTTT
d_gene: TRBD1; j_gene: TRBJ1-5; v_gene: TRBV19; abundance: -; CDR3aa: CASSIGQGGNQPQHF; CDR3nt: TGTGCCAGTAGTATCGGACAGGGGGGCAATCAGCCCCAGCATTTT
d_gene: TRBD2; j_gene: TRBJ2-1; v_gene: TRBV7-2; abundance: -; CDR3aa: CASSLEAGGYYNEQFF; CDR3nt: TGTGCCAGCAGCTTAGAAGCGGGGGGATACTACAATGAGCAGTTCTTC